The rows below give T cell receptor beta chains drawn from one sample of a study of blood T cell repertoires in COVID-19. TCRdb keeps only in-frame clones here, not all; method: immunoSEQ multiplex PCR. Of 240,000 or so clones in the sample, approximately 88% were seen once. The sample was peripheral blood. The receptors here all came from a woman aged 25 to 39 with acute or convalescent COVID-19. CDR3s include the opening cysteine and the closing phenylalanine or tryptophan. Fields, in order: CDR3 DNA, CDR3 protein, CDR3 length, J gene, D gene, clone size, V gene. A D gene is named only where the DNA matches it firmly. Only part of the rows carry a size: once, few, many, or a class if the clone is expanded.

CDR3nt: TGTGCCAGCAGCCAAGATTGGACTAGCGGGAGAGCAACCGGTAAGACCCAGTACTTC; CDR3aa: CASSQDWTSGRATGKTQYF; len: 19; j_gene: TRBJ2-5; d_gene: TRBD2; abundance: -; v_gene: TRBV3-1/TRBV3-2
CDR3nt: TGTGCCAGCAGCTTGATAAGCGATTCACCCCTCCACTTT; CDR3aa: CASSLISDSPLHF; len: 13; j_gene: TRBJ1-6; d_gene: -; abundance: -; v_gene: TRBV7-3
CDR3nt: TGTGCCAGCAGTGACATAGCAGCTAGCACAGATACGCAGTATTTT; CDR3aa: CASSDIAASTDTQYF; len: 15; j_gene: TRBJ2-3; d_gene: -; abundance: -; v_gene: TRBV6-4
CDR3nt: TGTGCCAGCAGCTTCCCGAACAGAGAAAAACTGTTTTTT; CDR3aa: CASSFPNREKLFF; len: 13; j_gene: TRBJ1-4; d_gene: -; abundance: -; v_gene: TRBV5-5
CDR3nt: TGTGCCAGTAGCGACAGAGCAACAGATACGCAGTATTTT; CDR3aa: CASSDRATDTQYF; len: 13; j_gene: TRBJ2-3; d_gene: -; abundance: -; v_gene: TRBV19
CDR3nt: TGTGCCAGCAGCTTTGGGGCCAACTCGGGCAATTCACCCCTCCACTTT; CDR3aa: CASSFGANSGNSPLHF; len: 16; j_gene: TRBJ1-6; d_gene: -; abundance: -; v_gene: TRBV7-9
CDR3nt: TGTGCCAGCAGTACAGGACAGGGGGGTCAGCCCCAGCATTTT; CDR3aa: CASSTGQGGQPQHF; len: 14; j_gene: TRBJ1-5; d_gene: TRBD1; abundance: -; v_gene: TRBV6-2/TRBV6-3
CDR3nt: TGTGCCAGCAGCTTAGGAGCGGGGAACACTGAAGCTTTCTTT; CDR3aa: CASSLGAGNTEAFF; len: 14; j_gene: TRBJ1-1; d_gene: -; abundance: -; v_gene: TRBV7-9
CDR3nt: TGTGCCATCAGTGAACCACAGGGGACTGAAGCTTTCTTT; CDR3aa: CAISEPQGTEAFF; len: 13; j_gene: TRBJ1-1; d_gene: TRBD1; abundance: -; v_gene: TRBV10-3
CDR3nt: TGTGCCAGCAGTGTACTGAGGACTAGCGGTGCAGATACGCAGTATTTT; CDR3aa: CASSVLRTSGADTQYF; len: 16; j_gene: TRBJ2-3; d_gene: TRBD2; abundance: once; v_gene: TRBV6-1
CDR3nt: TGCGCCAGCAGCTTGGGTGAGATCGCGGGGGCCGGGAAAAAGGATACGCAGTATTTT; CDR3aa: CASSLGEIAGAGKKDTQYF; len: 19; j_gene: TRBJ2-3; d_gene: -; abundance: -; v_gene: TRBV5-1
CDR3nt: TGTGCCAGTAGTATAAGCGGAGGGGGCACAACTAATGAAAAACTGTTTTTT; CDR3aa: CASSISGGGTTNEKLFF; len: 17; j_gene: TRBJ1-4; d_gene: TRBD1; abundance: -; v_gene: TRBV19
CDR3nt: TGCGCCAGCAGCCAAGAGCTAGACGAGCAGTACTTC; CDR3aa: CASSQELDEQYF; len: 12; j_gene: TRBJ2-7; d_gene: -; abundance: -; v_gene: TRBV4-1
CDR3nt: TGTGCCTGGAGTCCACAGGGAGGGGTGAACACTGAAGCTTTCTTT; CDR3aa: CAWSPQGGVNTEAFF; len: 15; j_gene: TRBJ1-1; d_gene: -; abundance: -; v_gene: TRBV30
CDR3nt: TGCAGCGCCCGGGACAGGGGCAATCAGCCCCAGCATTTT; CDR3aa: CSARDRGNQPQHF; len: 13; j_gene: TRBJ1-5; d_gene: TRBD1; abundance: -; v_gene: TRBV29-1
CDR3nt: TGTGCCAGCAGCGTAGCAGCGGGGACTACCTACAATGAGCAGTTCTTC; CDR3aa: CASSVAAGTTYNEQFF; len: 16; j_gene: TRBJ2-1; d_gene: TRBD2; abundance: -; v_gene: TRBV9
CDR3nt: TGTGCCAGCAGGACGGGGAATCAGCCCCAGCATTTT; CDR3aa: CASRTGNQPQHF; len: 12; j_gene: TRBJ1-5; d_gene: -; abundance: once; v_gene: TRBV19
CDR3nt: TGTGCCAGTAGTCCAGACCCAGCGGGAGGAGTTGGAAATGAGCAGTTCTTC; CDR3aa: CASSPDPAGGVGNEQFF; len: 17; j_gene: TRBJ2-1; d_gene: TRBD2; abundance: -; v_gene: TRBV19
CDR3nt: TGTGCCAGCAGCCATATAGCGGGATTCAATGAGCAGTTCTTC; CDR3aa: CASSHIAGFNEQFF; len: 14; j_gene: TRBJ2-1; d_gene: TRBD2; abundance: -; v_gene: TRBV11-3
CDR3nt: TGTGCCAGCAGCTTGCGGATCGGTGCGGGAGATACGCAGTATTTT; CDR3aa: CASSLRIGAGDTQYF; len: 15; j_gene: TRBJ2-3; d_gene: -; abundance: -; v_gene: TRBV5-6
CDR3nt: TGTGCCATCAGTGGCGGACAGGGGGCGATTTACAATGAGCAGTTCTTC; CDR3aa: CAISGGQGAIYNEQFF; len: 16; j_gene: TRBJ2-1; d_gene: TRBD1; abundance: -; v_gene: TRBV10-3
CDR3nt: TGTGCCAGTAGTATCACGGGTACAGGCTATGGCTACACCTTC; CDR3aa: CASSITGTGYGYTF; len: 14; j_gene: TRBJ1-2; d_gene: -; abundance: -; v_gene: TRBV19
CDR3nt: TGTGCCAGCAGTCCATCAGGGCCTCAGCCCCAGCATTTT; CDR3aa: CASSPSGPQPQHF; len: 13; j_gene: TRBJ1-5; d_gene: -; abundance: -; v_gene: TRBV12-3/TRBV12-4
CDR3nt: TGCGCCAGCAGCCTCAGGGACAGGGGTTCACCCCTCCACTTT; CDR3aa: CASSLRDRGSPLHF; len: 14; j_gene: TRBJ1-6; d_gene: TRBD1; abundance: -; v_gene: TRBV4-1
CDR3nt: TGTGCCAGCAAAGGGACAGTGAATTCACCCCTCCACTTT; CDR3aa: CASKGTVNSPLHF; len: 13; j_gene: TRBJ1-6; d_gene: TRBD1; abundance: -; v_gene: TRBV9
CDR3nt: TGTGCCAGCAGCTTCGGGGGAAGGGGACAGGGGTCCTCCGGGGAGCTGTTTTTT; CDR3aa: CASSFGGRGQGSSGELFF; len: 18; j_gene: TRBJ2-2; d_gene: TRBD1; abundance: -; v_gene: TRBV5-6
CDR3nt: TGTGCCAGCAGTAAGGGGGCAGGGGAAGAGACCCAGTACTTC; CDR3aa: CASSKGAGEETQYF; len: 14; j_gene: TRBJ2-5; d_gene: TRBD1; abundance: -; v_gene: TRBV9
CDR3nt: TGCAGCGTTGGCGTTCGGGATAACTCCTACAATGAGCAGTTCTTC; CDR3aa: CSVGVRDNSYNEQFF; len: 15; j_gene: TRBJ2-1; d_gene: -; abundance: -; v_gene: TRBV29-1
CDR3nt: TGTGCCACCAGTGGGGGCGGAAGAGACCTCTATGGCTACACCTTC; CDR3aa: CATSGGGRDLYGYTF; len: 15; j_gene: TRBJ1-2; d_gene: -; abundance: -; v_gene: TRBV24-1
CDR3nt: TGTGCCAGCAGCTTACAGTACAATGAGCAGTTCTTC; CDR3aa: CASSLQYNEQFF; len: 12; j_gene: TRBJ2-1; d_gene: -; abundance: -; v_gene: TRBV7-2
CDR3nt: TGTGCCAGTAGTCCGGGGGGCGCGGGCGAGCAGTACTTC; CDR3aa: CASSPGGAGEQYF; len: 13; j_gene: TRBJ2-7; d_gene: -; abundance: -; v_gene: TRBV19